This T cell receptor beta chain was recorded in a study of blood T cells in healthy people across ages. Study conclusions and caveats: TCR beta diversity was tightly associated with the proportion of naive T cells.

This clonotype appeared a few times. The antigen is unknown. One junction end disagrees with the germline gene, perhaps due to a read error. Germline lookup yields CDR1 SGDLS and CDR2 YYNGEE. The CDR3 covers 15 residues. Together with a sample-barcoded 5' primer, a J-beta primer mix was included in a second PCR lasting about 7 to 11 cycles. Using its own MiXCR run on the 5' RACE reads, TCRdb lists one record per CDR3 protein. The sample shows 800,000 to 950,000 distinct CDR3 sequences, under 35% of them seen only once. The same sample was also used in a study of T cells of mothers and their children. That investigation notes: Nine systemically healthy Caucasian donors: three mothers, six children. Comparable shaping of TCR recombination output by thymic selection was observed in related and unrelated pairs. The study found slightly higher but non-significant overlap in related versus unrelated mother-child pairs.

The rearrangement links TRBV9 to TRBJ1-1; D unclear. The material sequenced was blood. The TCR was taken from a woman aged 35 to 49 in good health. The CDR3 DNA reads TGTGCCAGCAGCGCCAAACAGACCACGAACACTGAGGCTTTCTTT. Translation gives CASSAKQTTNTEAFF.